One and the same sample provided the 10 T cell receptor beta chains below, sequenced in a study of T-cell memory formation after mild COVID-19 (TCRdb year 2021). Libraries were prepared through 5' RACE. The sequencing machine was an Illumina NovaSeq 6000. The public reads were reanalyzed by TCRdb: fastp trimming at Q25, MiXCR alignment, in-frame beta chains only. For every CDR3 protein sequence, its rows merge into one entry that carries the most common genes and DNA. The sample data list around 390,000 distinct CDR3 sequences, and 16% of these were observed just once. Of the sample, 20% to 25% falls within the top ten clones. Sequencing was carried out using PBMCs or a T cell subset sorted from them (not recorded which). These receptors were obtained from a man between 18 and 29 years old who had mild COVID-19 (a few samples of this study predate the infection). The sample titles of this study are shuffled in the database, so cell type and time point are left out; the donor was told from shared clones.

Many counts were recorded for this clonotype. For the CDR3, the DNA is TGTGCCAGCAGCCCGATGGCAGGGATCACCGGGGAGCTGTTTTTT. It translates to CASSPMAGITGELFF. The chain joins TRBV7-9 to TRBJ2-2; possibly TRBD1 for D (5 bases). Between the trimmed V and J ends, which lost 5 bases and 4 bases, there was a span of 14 bases. Germline lookup yields CDR1 SEHNR and CDR2 FQNEAQ (reference sequence). The CDR3 runs 15 residues.

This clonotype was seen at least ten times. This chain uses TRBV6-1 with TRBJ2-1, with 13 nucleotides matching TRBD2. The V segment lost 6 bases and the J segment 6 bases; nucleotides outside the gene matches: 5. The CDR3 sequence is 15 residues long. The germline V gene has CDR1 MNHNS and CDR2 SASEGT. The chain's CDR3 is CASSPTSGGANEQFF. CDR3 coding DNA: TGTGCCAGCAGCCCTACTAGCGGGGGGGCCAATGAGCAGTTCTTC.

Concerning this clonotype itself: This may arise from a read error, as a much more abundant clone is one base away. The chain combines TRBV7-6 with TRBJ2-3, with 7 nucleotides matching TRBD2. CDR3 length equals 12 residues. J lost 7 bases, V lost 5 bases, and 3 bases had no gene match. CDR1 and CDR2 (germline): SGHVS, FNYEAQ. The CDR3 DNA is TGTGCCAGCAGCCCGGGGGGAAATACGCAGTATTTT. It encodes CASSPGGNTQYF.

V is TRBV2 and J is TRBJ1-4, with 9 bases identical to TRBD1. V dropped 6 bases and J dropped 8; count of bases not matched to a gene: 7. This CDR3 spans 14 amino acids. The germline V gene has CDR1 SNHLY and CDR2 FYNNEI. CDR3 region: CASRTGGAIEKLFF. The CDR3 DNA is TGTGCCAGCAGAACAGGGGGCGCTATCGAAAAACTGTTTTTT.

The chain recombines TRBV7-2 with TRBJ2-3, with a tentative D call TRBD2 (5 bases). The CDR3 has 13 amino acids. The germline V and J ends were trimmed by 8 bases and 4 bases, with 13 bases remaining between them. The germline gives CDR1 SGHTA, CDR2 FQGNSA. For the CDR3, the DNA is TGTGCCAGCGCCGCACACGGGGCAGATACGCAGTATTTT. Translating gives CASAAHGADTQYF.

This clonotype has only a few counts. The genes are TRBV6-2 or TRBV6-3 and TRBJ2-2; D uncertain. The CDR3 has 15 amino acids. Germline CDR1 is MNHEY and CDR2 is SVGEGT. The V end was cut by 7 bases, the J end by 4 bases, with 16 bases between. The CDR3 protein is CASTKPGFSTGELFF. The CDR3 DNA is TGTGCCAGCACCAAGCCGGGTTTCTCCACCGGGGAGCTGTTTTTT.

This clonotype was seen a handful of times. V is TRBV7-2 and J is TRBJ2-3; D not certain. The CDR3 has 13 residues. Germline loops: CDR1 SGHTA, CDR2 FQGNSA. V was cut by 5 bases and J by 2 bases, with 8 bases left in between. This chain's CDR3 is CASSPDHTDTQYF. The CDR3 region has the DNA TGTGCCAGCAGCCCGGACCACACAGATACGCAGTATTTT. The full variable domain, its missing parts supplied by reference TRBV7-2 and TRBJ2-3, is GAGVSQSPSNKVTEKGKDVELRCDPISGHTALYWYRQSLGQGLEFLIYFQGNSAPDKSGLPSDRFSAERTGGSVSTLTIQRTQQEDSAVYLCASSPDHTDTQYFGPGTRLTVL.

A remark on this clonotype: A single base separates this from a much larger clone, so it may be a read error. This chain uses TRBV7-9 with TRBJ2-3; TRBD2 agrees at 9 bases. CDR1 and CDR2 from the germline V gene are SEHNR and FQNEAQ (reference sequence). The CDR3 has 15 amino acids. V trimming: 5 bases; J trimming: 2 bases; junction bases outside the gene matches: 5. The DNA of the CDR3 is TGTGCCAGCAGCCGAGCGGGGGGTAACACAGATACGCAGTATTTT. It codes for CASSRAGGNTDTQYF.

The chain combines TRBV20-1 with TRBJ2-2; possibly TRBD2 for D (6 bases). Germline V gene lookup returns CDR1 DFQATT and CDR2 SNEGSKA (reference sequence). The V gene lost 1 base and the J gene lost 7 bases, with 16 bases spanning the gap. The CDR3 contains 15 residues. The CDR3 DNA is TGCAGTGCTAGAGTCGCGGGGACGATTGGCGGGGAGCTGTTTTTT. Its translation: CSARVAGTIGGELFF.

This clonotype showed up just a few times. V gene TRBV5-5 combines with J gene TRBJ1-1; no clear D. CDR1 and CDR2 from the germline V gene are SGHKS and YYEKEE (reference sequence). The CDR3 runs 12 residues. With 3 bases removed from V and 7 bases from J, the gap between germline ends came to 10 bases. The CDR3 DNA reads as TGTGCCAGCAGCTATGGGTCTCGTGAAGCTTTCTTT. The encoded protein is CASSYGSREAFF.